This TCR beta chain was recovered during a study of cytomegalovirus exposure and HLA in healthy donors. Overall study context: Membership in the Caucasian-associated ancestry cluster was found for around 81% of around 380 genotyped donors.

Regarding this clone: Its matching antigen is unknown.

The PCR contained 60 Vbeta and 13 Jbeta primers. The assay was immunoSEQ multiplex PCR, and TCRdb's table has in-frame clones only and misses some. The sample contains about 190,000 clones, around three quarters of which appear only once. Whole-study results and caveats: According to an earlier analysis, most TCR beta V segments yielded productive rearrangements about 90% or about 30% of the time.

This TCR was sampled from a woman aged 30 to 39 in good health and CMV-seropositive. The sample consisted of PBMCs.

The CDR3 DNA reads TGTGCCAGCAGTTGGGACTGGGAGGCTTTCTTT. Its protein is CASSWDWEAFF. The gene calls are TRBV27 and TRBJ1-1, with TRBD1 as a possible D gene (5 bases). This CDR3 has 11 residues. The germline V gene has CDR1 MNHEY and CDR2 SMNVEV (reference sequence). The ends were cut back, 4 bases at V and 11 bases at J, with 11 bases in the middle.